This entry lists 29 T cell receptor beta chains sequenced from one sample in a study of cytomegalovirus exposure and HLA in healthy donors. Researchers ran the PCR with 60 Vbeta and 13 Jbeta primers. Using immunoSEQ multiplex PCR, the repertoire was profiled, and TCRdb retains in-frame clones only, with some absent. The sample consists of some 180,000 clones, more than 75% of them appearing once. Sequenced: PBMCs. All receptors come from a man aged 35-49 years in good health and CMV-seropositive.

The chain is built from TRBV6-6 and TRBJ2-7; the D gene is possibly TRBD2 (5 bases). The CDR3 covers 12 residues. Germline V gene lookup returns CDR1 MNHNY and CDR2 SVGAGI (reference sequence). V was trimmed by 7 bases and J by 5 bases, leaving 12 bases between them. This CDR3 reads CASTRDRNEQYF. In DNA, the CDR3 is TGTGCCAGCACCCGGGATAGGAACGAGCAGTACTTC.

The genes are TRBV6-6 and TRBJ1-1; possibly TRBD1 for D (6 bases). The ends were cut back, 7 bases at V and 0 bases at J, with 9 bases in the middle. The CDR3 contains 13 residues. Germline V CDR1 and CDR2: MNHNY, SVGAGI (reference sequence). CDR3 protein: CASNPGVNTEAFF. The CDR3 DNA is TGTGCCAGCAACCCAGGGGTGAACACTGAAGCTTTCTTT.

The CDR3 DNA reads as TGTGCCAGCAGCTTTCCCGATAATTCACCCCTCCACTTT. This sequence encodes CASSFPDNSPLHF. V is TRBV5-4 and J is TRBJ1-6; D ambiguous. The CDR3 is 13 amino acids. V lost 2 bases to trimming and J lost 5 bases, with 5 bases between them. Germline CDR1 reads SGHNT; CDR2 reads YYREEE (reference sequence).

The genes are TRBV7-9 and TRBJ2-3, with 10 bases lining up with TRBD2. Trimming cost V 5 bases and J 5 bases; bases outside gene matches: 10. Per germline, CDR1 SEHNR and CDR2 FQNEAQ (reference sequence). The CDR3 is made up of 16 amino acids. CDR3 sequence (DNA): TGTGCCAGCAGCCTAAAAGCGGGGGGGCCTCTAGATACGCAGTATTTT. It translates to CASSLKAGGPLDTQYF. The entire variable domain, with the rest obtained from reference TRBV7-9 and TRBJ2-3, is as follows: DTGVSQNPRHKITKRGQNVTFRCDPISEHNRLYWYRQTLGQGPEFLTYFQNEAQLEKSRLLSDRFSAERPKGSFSTLEIQRTEQGDSAMYLCASSLKAGGPLDTQYFGPGTRLTVL.

As DNA, the CDR3 is TGCGCCAGCAGCACCCCGGGGGGGGCAGGCGAGCAGTACTTC. As protein: CASSTPGGAGEQYF. The chain is built from TRBV5-1 and TRBJ2-7, with 8 bases identical to TRBD2. Germline loops: CDR1 SGHRS, CDR2 YFSETQ. The CDR3 is 14 residues long. The trim removed 4 bases at V and 6 bases at J, leaving 9 bases unmatched.

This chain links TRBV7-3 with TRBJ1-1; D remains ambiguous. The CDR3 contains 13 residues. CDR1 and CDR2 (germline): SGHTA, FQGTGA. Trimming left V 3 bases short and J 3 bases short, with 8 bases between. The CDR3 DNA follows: TGTGCCAGCAGCTTTGGCCAGGACACTGAAGCTTTCTTT. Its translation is CASSFGQDTEAFF.

This CDR3 is CASSERVPRELFF. The CDR3 DNA reads TGTGCCAGCAGTGAGCGGGTCCCCCGGGAGCTGTTTTTT. The chain carries TRBV25-1 and TRBJ2-2; D might be TRBD2 (5 bases). CDR1 is MGHDK, CDR2 SYGVNS, per germline. The CDR3 contains 13 residues. V lost 3 bases to trimming and J lost 9 bases, with 11 bases between them.

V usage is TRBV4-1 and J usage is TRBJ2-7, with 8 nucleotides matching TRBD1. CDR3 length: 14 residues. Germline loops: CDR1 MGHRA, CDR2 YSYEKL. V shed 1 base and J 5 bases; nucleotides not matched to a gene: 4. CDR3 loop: CASSQGQGLDEQYF. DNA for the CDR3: TGCGCCAGCAGCCAAGGACAGGGGTTGGACGAGCAGTACTTC.

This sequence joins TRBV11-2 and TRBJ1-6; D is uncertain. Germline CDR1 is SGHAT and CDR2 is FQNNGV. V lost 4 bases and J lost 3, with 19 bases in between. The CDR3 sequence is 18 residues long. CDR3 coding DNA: TGTGCCAGCAGCTCAACGGGTCGAGTCTTGCACTATAATTCACCCCTCCACTTT. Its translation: CASSSTGRVLHYNSPLHF. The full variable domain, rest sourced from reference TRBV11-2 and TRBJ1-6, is EAGVAQSPRYKIIEKRQSVAFWCNPISGHATLYWYQQILGQGPKLLIQFQNNGVVDDSQLPKDRFSAERLKGVDSTLKIQPAKLEDSAVYLCASSSTGRVLHYNSPLHFGNGTRLTVT.

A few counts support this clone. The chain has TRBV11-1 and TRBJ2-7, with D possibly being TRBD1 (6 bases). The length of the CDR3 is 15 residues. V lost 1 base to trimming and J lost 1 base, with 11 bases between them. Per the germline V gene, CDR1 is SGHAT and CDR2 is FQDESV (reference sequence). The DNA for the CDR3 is TGTGCCAGCAGCTTAGACAGCAGGGGATCCTACGAGCAGTACTTC. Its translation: CASSLDSRGSYEQYF.

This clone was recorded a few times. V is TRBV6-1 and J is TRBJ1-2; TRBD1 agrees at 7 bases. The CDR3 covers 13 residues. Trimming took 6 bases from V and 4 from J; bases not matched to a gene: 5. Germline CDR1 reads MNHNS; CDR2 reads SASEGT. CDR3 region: CASSRQGSYGYTF. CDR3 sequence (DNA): TGTGCCAGCAGCAGACAGGGTAGCTATGGCTACACCTTC.

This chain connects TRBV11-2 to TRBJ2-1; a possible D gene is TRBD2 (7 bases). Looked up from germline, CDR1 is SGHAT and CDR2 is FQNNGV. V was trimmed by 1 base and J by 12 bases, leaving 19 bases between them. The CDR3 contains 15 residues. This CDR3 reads CASSLGGEGGLRQFF. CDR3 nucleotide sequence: TGTGCCAGCAGCTTAGGGGGGGAGGGGGGGCTCAGGCAGTTCTTC.

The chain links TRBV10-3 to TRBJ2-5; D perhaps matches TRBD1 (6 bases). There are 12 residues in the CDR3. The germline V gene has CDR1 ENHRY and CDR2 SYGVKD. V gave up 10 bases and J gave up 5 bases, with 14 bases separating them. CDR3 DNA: TGTGCCACCCAAGGTGGACAGGAGACCCAGTACTTC. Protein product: CATQGGQETQYF.

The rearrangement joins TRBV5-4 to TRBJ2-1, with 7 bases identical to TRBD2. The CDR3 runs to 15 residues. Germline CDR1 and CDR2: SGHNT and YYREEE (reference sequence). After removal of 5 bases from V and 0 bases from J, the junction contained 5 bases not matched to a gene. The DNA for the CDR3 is TGTGCCAGCAGAACAACGGGAGGCTCCTACAATGAGCAGTTCTTC. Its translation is CASRTTGGSYNEQFF.

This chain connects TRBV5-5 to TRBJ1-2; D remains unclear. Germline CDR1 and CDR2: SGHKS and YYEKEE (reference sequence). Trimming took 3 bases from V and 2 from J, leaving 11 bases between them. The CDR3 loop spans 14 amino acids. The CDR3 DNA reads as TGTGCCAGCAGCTCGCGTGCGGGAAACTATGGCTACACCTTC. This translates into CASSSRAGNYGYTF.

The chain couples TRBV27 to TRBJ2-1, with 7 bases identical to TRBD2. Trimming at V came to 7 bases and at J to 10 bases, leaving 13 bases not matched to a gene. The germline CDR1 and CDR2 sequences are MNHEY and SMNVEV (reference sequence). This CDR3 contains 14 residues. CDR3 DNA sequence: TGTGCCAGCACAATCCGGGACTACACCATGGAGCAGTTCTTC. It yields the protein CASTIRDYTMEQFF.

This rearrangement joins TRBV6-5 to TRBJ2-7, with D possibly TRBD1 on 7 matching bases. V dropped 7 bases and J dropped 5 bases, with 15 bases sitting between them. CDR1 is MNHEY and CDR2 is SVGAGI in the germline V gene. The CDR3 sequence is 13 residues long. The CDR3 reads CASTETGRHEQYF. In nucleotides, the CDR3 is TGTGCCAGCACCGAGACAGGGAGGCACGAGCAGTACTTC.

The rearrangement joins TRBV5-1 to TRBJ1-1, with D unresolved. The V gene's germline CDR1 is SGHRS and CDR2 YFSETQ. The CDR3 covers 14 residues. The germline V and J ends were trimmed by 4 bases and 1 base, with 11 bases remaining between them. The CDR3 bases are TGCGCCAGCAGCGCACAAGTATCGAACACTGAAGCTTTCTTT. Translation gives CASSAQVSNTEAFF. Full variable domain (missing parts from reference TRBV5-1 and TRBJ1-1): KAGVTQTPRYLIKTRGQQVTLSCSPISGHRSVSWYQQTPGQGLQFLFEYFSETQRNKGNFPGRFSGRQFSNSRSEMNVSTLELGDSALYLCASSAQVSNTEAFFGQGTRLTVV.

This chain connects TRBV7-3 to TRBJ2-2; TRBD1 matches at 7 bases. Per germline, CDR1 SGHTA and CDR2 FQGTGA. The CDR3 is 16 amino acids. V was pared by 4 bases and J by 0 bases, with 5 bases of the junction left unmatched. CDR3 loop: CASSSGQYANTGELFF. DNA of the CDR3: TGTGCCAGCAGCTCGGGACAGTACGCGAACACCGGGGAGCTGTTTTTT.

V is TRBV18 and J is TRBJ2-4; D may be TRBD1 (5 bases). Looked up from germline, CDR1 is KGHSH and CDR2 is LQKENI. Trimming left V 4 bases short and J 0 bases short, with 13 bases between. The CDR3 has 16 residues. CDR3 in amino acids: CASSRARELAKNIQYF. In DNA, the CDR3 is TGTGCCAGCTCACGGGCCAGGGAACTAGCCAAAAACATTCAGTACTTC.

For the CDR3, the DNA is TGCGCCAGCAGCCCAGGACTAGCGGATACGCAGTATTTT. Translation gives CASSPGLADTQYF. J is TRBJ2-3 and V is TRBV5-1, with TRBD2 matching 9 bases. The CDR3 is 13 amino acids. Germline loops: CDR1 SGHRS, CDR2 YFSETQ. V was pared by 4 bases and J by 6 bases, with 3 bases of the junction left unmatched.

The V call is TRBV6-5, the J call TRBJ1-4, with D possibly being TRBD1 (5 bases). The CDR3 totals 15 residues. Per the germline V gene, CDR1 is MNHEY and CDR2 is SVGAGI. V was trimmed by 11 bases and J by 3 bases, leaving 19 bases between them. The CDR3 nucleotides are TGTGCCTCCACGCCGTCAGGGATCCCTAATGAAAAACTGTTTTTT. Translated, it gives CASTPSGIPNEKLFF.

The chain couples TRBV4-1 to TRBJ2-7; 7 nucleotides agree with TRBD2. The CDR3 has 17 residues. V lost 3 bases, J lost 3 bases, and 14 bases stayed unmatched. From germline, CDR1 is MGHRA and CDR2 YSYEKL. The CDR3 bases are TGCGCCAGCAGCCAGACTCCCTTCGCGGGAGACCTCTACGAGCAGTACTTC. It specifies CASSQTPFAGDLYEQYF.

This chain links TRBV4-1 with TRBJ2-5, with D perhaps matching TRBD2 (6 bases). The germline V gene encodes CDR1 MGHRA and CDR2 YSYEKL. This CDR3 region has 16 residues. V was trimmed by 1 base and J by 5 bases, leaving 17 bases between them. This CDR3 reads CASSQGFWTREETQYF. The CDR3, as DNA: TGCGCCAGCAGCCAAGGGTTTTGGACACGGGAGGAGACCCAGTACTTC.

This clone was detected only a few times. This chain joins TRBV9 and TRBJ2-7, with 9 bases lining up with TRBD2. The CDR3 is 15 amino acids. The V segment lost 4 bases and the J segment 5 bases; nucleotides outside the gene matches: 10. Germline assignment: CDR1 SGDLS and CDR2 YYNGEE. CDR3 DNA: TGTGCCAGCAGCCCCACCGGGACTAGCTACCACGAGCAGTACTTC. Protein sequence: CASSPTGTSYHEQYF. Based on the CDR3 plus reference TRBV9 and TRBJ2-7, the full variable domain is DSGVTQTPKHLITATGQRVTLRCSPRSGDLSVYWYQQSLDQGLQFLIQYYNGEERAKGNILERFSAQQFPDLHSELNLSSLELGDSALYFCASSPTGTSYHEQYFGPGTRLTVT.

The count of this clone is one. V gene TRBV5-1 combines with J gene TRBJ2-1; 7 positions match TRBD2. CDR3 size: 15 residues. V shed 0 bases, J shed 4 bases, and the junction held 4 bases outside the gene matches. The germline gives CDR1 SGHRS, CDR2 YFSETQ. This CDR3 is CASSLDPSGYNEQFF. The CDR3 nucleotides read TGCGCCAGCAGCTTGGACCCTAGCGGATACAATGAGCAGTTCTTC.

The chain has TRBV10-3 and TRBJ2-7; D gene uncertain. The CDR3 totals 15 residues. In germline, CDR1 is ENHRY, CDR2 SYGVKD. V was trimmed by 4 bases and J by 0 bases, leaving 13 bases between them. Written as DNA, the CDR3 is TGTGCCATCAGTGCGAGTGAAAAGAGCTCCTACGAGCAGTACTTC. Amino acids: CAISASEKSSYEQYF.

CDR3 sequence (DNA): TGTGCCAGCTCACCACGCCCAGAAGGGGGTTTCCCGTATTTT. As protein: CASSPRPEGGFPYF. The chain recombines TRBV18 with TRBJ2-3; D is possibly TRBD1 (6 bases). The CDR3 loop spans 14 amino acids. Looked up from germline, CDR1 is KGHSH and CDR2 is LQKENI. Trimming removed 1 base at V and 14 bases at J, with 19 bases between. Full variable domain (rest looked up from reference TRBV18 and TRBJ2-3): NAGVMQNPRHLVRRRGQEARLRCSPMKGHSHVYWYRQLPEEGLKFMVYLQKENIIDESGMPKERFSAEFPKEGPSILRIQQVVRGDSAAYFCASSPRPEGGFPYFGPGTRLTVL.

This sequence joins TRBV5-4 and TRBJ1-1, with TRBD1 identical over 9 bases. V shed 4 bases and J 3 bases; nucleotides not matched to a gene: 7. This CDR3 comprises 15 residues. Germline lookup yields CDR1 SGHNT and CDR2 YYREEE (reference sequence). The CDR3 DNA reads TGTGCCAGCAGCCCCCGGACAGGGGTGGACACTGAAGCTTTCTTT. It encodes CASSPRTGVDTEAFF.